The 22 T cell receptor beta chains below were found in one sample sequenced in a study of CD8+ T cells in alopecia areata. Isolated RNA was reverse transcribed into cDNA used as the sequencing template. The repertoire was sequenced with immunoSEQ multiplex PCR; TCRdb's copy has only in-frame clones and lacks some. The profile shows under 350,000 clones, roughly 60% of them singletons. Regarding treatment: oral pan-JAK inhibitor, 5-10 mg twice daily. The source was CD4+ T cells sorted from blood, collected at week 24, from a patient treated with tofacitinib. The receptor set was obtained from a human donor with alopecia areata.

Comments on this clone: Other DNA sequences of this sample code for an identical CDR3. The chain combines TRBV29-1 with TRBJ2-7, with D maybe TRBD1 (6 bases). Germline V gene data show CDR1 as SQVTM and CDR2 as ANQGSEA. V was shortened by 6 bases and J by 4 bases, with 10 bases between the two germline ends. CDR3 size: 11 residues. The CDR3 reads CSVRTAYEQYF. The CDR3 DNA sequence: TGCAGCGTGCGGACAGCGTACGAGCAGTACTTC.

CDR3 residues: CASSQSGGAQETQYF. CDR3 coding DNA: TGTGCCAGCAGCCAAAGCGGGGGGGCCCAAGAGACCCAGTACTTC. The rearrangement joins TRBV6-6 to TRBJ2-5, with TRBD2 matching over 10 bases. J lost 1 base, V lost 6 bases, and 5 bases had no gene match. Germline assignment: CDR1 MNHNY and CDR2 SVGAGI (reference sequence). The length of the CDR3 is 15 residues.

This clone was seen a handful of times. The CDR3 sequence is CASSLMGDNSPLHF. The CDR3 nucleotides read TGTGCCAGCAGCTTAATGGGTGATAATTCACCCCTCCACTTT. The V call is TRBV7-9, the J call TRBJ1-6; D ambiguous. The germline CDR1 and CDR2 sequences are SEHNR and FQNEAQ (reference sequence). V was pared by 2 bases and J by 5 bases, with 7 bases between. This CDR3 has 14 amino acids.

The chain carries TRBV7-2 and TRBJ1-5; D is undetermined. The V gene lost 3 bases and the J gene lost 5 bases, with 8 bases spanning the gap. CDR3 length: 13 amino acids. Germline CDR1 is SGHTA and CDR2 is FQGNSA. CDR3 bases: TGTGCCAGCAGCTTCGATCATCATCAGCCCCAGCATTTT. It translates to CASSFDHHQPQHF.

This clone was seen more than once but under ten times. The chain employs TRBV5-1 and TRBJ2-2; no reliable D call. The CDR3 sequence is 13 residues long. The germline gives CDR1 SGHRS, CDR2 YFSETQ. The V end was cut by 4 bases, the J end by 2 bases, with 6 bases between. The CDR3 DNA reads TGCGCCAGCAGCGTCAGTAACACCGGGGAGCTGTTTTTT. Translating gives CASSVSNTGELFF.

This clone was detected a few times. The V gene is TRBV5-1, the J gene TRBJ1-1; tentatively, D is TRBD1 (5 bases). The CDR3 spans 16 residues. Germline V gene sequence: CDR1 SGHRS, CDR2 YFSETQ. Trimming removed 3 bases from V and 0 bases from J, with 15 bases in between. DNA for the CDR3: TGCGCCAGCAGCTGGGGAAGACAGCCCATGAACACTGAAGCTTTCTTT. Translated: CASSWGRQPMNTEAFF.

This clone was seen a few times. This sample includes further DNA sequences coding for the same CDR3. The DNA for the CDR3 is TGTGCCAGTAGTATTGGGGGGGATACGCAGTATTTT. Residues: CASSIGGDTQYF. This rearrangement joins TRBV19 to TRBJ2-3, with D maybe TRBD2 (6 bases). This CDR3 is 12 amino acids long. Germline V gives CDR1 LNHDA, CDR2 SQIVND (reference sequence). The V end was cut by 3 bases, the J end by 6 bases, with 7 bases between.

This clone was seen only a few times. The rearrangement joins TRBV28 to TRBJ2-2; D is uncertain. V was clipped by 6 bases and J by 5 bases, with 22 bases between them. The CDR3 is 17 residues long. Germline assignment: CDR1 MDHEN and CDR2 SYDVKM. CDR3 nucleotides: TGTGCCAGCAGCCCTCAGGAGTGGGCCCCCGGAACCGGGGAGCTGTTTTTT. The encoded protein is CASSPQEWAPGTGELFF.

This clone was recorded a few times. The chain links TRBV19 to TRBJ2-2; D is possibly TRBD1 (5 bases). Per germline, CDR1 LNHDA and CDR2 SQIVND (reference sequence). The CDR3 loop spans 14 amino acids. The V end lost 8 bases, the J end lost 2 bases, and 12 bases lay between the germline ends. The CDR3 protein is CASGGQGNTGELFF. For the CDR3, the DNA is TGTGCCAGTGGTGGGCAGGGTAACACCGGGGAGCTGTTTTTT.

This chain joins TRBV27 and TRBJ1-1, with D possibly matching TRBD1 (5 bases). The CDR3 consists of 15 residues. Germline V CDR1 and CDR2: MNHEY, SMNVEV (reference sequence). V lost 5 bases and J 5 bases, leaving 18 bases between the germline ends. The CDR3 loop is CASSPSRDANTEAFF. DNA of the CDR3: TGTGCCAGCAGTCCGTCCCGGGACGCCAATACTGAAGCTTTCTTT.

Written as DNA, the CDR3 is TGTGCCTGGAGTGGGGATTTCTCTGGGGCCAACGTCCTGACTTTC. Protein sequence: CAWSGDFSGANVLTF. The chain links TRBV30 to TRBJ2-6; D gene ambiguous. Germline V gene lookup returns CDR1 GTSNPN and CDR2 SVGIG (reference sequence). This CDR3 has 15 residues. V was shortened by 1 base and J by 0 bases, with 7 bases between the two germline ends.

The chain carries TRBV29-1 and TRBJ2-1, with D uncertain. Germline V lookup: CDR1 SQVTM, CDR2 ANQGSEA. The ends were cut back, 3 bases at V and 8 bases at J, with 17 bases in the middle. CDR3 length: 14 residues. CDR3 protein: CSVDVGPKGDEQFF. The CDR3 bases are TGCAGCGTTGACGTCGGGCCCAAGGGCGATGAGCAGTTCTTC.

About this clone itself: At the DNA level, this CDR3 is encoded by other sequences in the same sample as well. The chain carries TRBV29-1 and TRBJ1-1, with 7 bases aligning to TRBD1. The J segment lost 4 bases and the V segment lost 6 bases, leaving 5 bases of the junction unmatched. The CDR3 spans 12 residues. CDR1 is SQVTM, CDR2 ANQGSEA, per germline. The chain's CDR3 is CSVSTGVTEAFF. As DNA, the CDR3 is TGCAGCGTCTCTACAGGGGTCACTGAAGCTTTCTTT.

The gene calls are TRBV7-2 and TRBJ2-7; 7 nucleotides match TRBD2. The V and J ends lost 7 bases and 4 bases, in that order; junction bases with no gene match: 7. In germline, CDR1 is SGHTA, CDR2 FQGNSA. This CDR3 comprises 13 residues. CDR3 nucleotide sequence: TGTGCCAGCACCCCGTGGGGGGGGTACGAGCAGTACTTC. Translating gives CASTPWGGYEQYF.

Here the CDR3 reads CASSVGYSNQPQHF. In DNA, the CDR3 is TGTGCCAGCAGCGTAGGTTATAGCAATCAGCCCCAGCATTTT. The chain employs TRBV9 and TRBJ1-5, with unresolved D. The CDR3 has 14 residues. Trimming took 0 bases from V and 0 from J, leaving 4 bases between them. CDR1 SGDLS and CDR2 YYNGEE come from the germline V gene. The full variable domain, in which reference TRBV9 and TRBJ1-5 provide the parts outside the CDR3, is DSGVTQTPKHLITATGQRVTLRCSPRSGDLSVYWYQQSLDQGLQFLIQYYNGEERAKGNILERFSAQQFPDLHSELNLSSLELGDSALYFCASSVGYSNQPQHFGDGTRLSIL.

This clone was observed a few times. The chain employs TRBV7-2 and TRBJ1-4; 9 nucleotides align to TRBD1. Losses at the gene ends were 7 bases for V and 6 bases for J; bases not matched to a gene: 6. This CDR3 is built from 14 residues. Looked up from germline, CDR1 is SGHTA and CDR2 is FQGNSA. This CDR3 is CASNMGDRDEKLFF. CDR3 sequence (DNA): TGTGCCAGCAACATGGGGGACAGGGATGAAAAACTGTTTTTT.

V and J are TRBV6-6 and TRBJ2-5; no clear D. The length of the CDR3 is 13 residues. Germline CDR1 is MNHNY and CDR2 is SVGAGI (reference sequence). V lost 5 bases, J lost 3 bases, and 10 bases lay in between. The CDR3 coding sequence is TGTGCCAGCAGTCCAGTACCCGAAGAGACCCAGTACTTC. Translated, it gives CASSPVPEETQYF.

This clone was seen a handful of times. The identical CDR3 is also encoded by other nucleotide sequences in the sample. The chain is built from TRBV20-1 and TRBJ2-7; D uncertain. The V and J ends lost 3 bases and 3 bases respectively, with 6 bases between them. CDR1 is DFQATT and CDR2 is SNEGSKA in the germline V gene (reference sequence). The CDR3 loop spans 11 amino acids. The DNA for the CDR3 is TGCAGTGCTAGTGGAAGCTACGAGCAGTACTTC. This sequence encodes CSASGSYEQYF.

This chain uses TRBV5-6 with TRBJ1-2, with D hard to call. CDR3 length: 14 amino acids. Deletions cut 6 bases from V and 3 bases from J, with 15 bases between. CDR1 and CDR2 (germline): SGHDT, YYEEEE. The CDR3 sequence is CASNWVHVYYGYTF. The CDR3 DNA sequence: TGTGCCAGCAACTGGGTCCACGTCTACTATGGCTACACCTTC. The complete variable domain, with remaining parts taken from reference TRBV5-6 and TRBJ1-2, reads DAGVTQSPTHLIKTRGQQVTLRCSPKSGHDTVSWYQQALGQGPQFIFQYYEEEERQRGNFPDRFSGHQFPNYSSELNVNALLLGDSALYLCASNWVHVYYGYTFGSGTRLTVV.

The chain couples TRBV27 to TRBJ1-3; D gene ambiguous. Germline values: CDR1 MNHEY, CDR2 SMNVEV (reference sequence). Deletions cut 4 bases from V and 0 bases from J, with 7 bases between. The CDR3 length is 14 residues. In nucleotides, the CDR3 is TGTGCCAGCAGTTCCCAGAGCTCTGGAAACACCATATATTTT. This gives the protein CASSSQSSGNTIYF.

The chain combines TRBV7-9 with TRBJ1-6; D possibly corresponds to TRBD1 (6 bases). Germline V gives CDR1 SEHNR, CDR2 FQNEAQ (reference sequence). Trimming stripped 3 bases from V and 13 bases from J, with 16 bases between. The length of the CDR3 is 14 residues. CDR3 protein: CASSFLQGRGPLHF. In DNA, the CDR3 is TGTGCCAGCAGCTTCCTACAGGGCCGCGGGCCCCTCCACTTT. The whole variable domain, filled in from reference TRBV7-9 and TRBJ1-6, reads DTGVSQNPRHKITKRGQNVTFRCDPISEHNRLYWYRQTLGQGPEFLTYFQNEAQLEKSRLLSDRFSAERPKGSFSTLEIQRTEQGDSAMYLCASSFLQGRGPLHFGNGTRLTVT.

CDR3 protein: CASSTRTSWRETQYF. The CDR3 DNA reads as TGTGCCAGTAGTACCCGGACCTCTTGGCGGGAGACCCAGTACTTC. The chain recombines TRBV19 with TRBJ2-5; no reliable D call. This CDR3 spans 15 amino acids. Germline V lookup: CDR1 LNHDA, CDR2 SQIVND (reference sequence). The V gene lost 4 bases and the J gene lost 5 bases, with 17 bases spanning the gap.